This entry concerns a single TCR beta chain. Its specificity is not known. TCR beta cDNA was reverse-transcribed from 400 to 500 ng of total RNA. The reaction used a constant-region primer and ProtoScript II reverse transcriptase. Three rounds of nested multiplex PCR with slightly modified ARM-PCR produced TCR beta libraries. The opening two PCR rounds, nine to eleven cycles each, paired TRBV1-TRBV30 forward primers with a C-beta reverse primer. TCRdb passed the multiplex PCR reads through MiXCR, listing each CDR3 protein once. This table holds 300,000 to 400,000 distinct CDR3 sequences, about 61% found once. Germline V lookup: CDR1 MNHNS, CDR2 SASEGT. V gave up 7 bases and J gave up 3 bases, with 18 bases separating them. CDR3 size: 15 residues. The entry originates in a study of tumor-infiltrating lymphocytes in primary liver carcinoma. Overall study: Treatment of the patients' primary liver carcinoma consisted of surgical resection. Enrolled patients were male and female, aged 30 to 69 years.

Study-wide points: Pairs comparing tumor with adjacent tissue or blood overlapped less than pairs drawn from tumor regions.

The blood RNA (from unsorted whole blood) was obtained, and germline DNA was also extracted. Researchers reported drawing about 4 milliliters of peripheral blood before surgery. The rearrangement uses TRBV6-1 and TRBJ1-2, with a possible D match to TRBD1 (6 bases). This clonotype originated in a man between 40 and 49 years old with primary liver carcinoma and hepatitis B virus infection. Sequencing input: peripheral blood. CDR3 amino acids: CASNAVTGPYYGYTF. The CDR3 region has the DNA TGTGCCAGCAATGCCGTAACAGGGCCTTACTATGGCTACACCTTC.